One T cell receptor beta chain is described in this entry. Time point of the sample: before preoperative PTX-NDP chemotherapy. These data come from a study of esophageal squamous cell carcinoma under preoperative chemotherapy. Germline values: CDR1 LNHDA, CDR2 SQIVND (reference sequence). Trimming stripped 1 base from V and 0 bases from J, with 16 bases between. The CDR3 has 19 residues. Via MiXCR, TCRdb re-called the PCR reads, giving one row per CDR3 protein. Found here are roughly 16,000 distinct CDR3 sequences, under 55% of them singletons; the top ten hold more than 25%. The sequence was collected from a human donor with esophageal squamous cell carcinoma. The donor label of this sample is uncertain. The sample was collected from a patient given preoperative chemotherapy. V is TRBV19 and J is TRBJ2-6; D is undetermined. The DNA for the CDR3 is TGTGCCAGTAGTATAGGGGGTGGCCTAGGCCGCTCTGGGGCCAACGTCCTGACTTTC. Encoded protein: CASSIGGGLGRSGANVLTF.